Below are 25 T cell receptor beta chains sequenced from a single sample in a study of spatial heterogeneity in lung cancer. TCRdb reprocessed the 5' RACE reads with MiXCR, giving one entry per CDR3 protein. The sample consists of about 6,900 distinct CDR3 sequences, 4.5% to 6.5% of them appearing once. The time point was: sample taken at primary tumor resection. Whole RNA, isolated from tumor, nontumor lung or frozen PBMC, was sequenced without prior sorting. The sample here was normal lung tissue next to the tumor, taken at surgery. The receptor source for this set is a female donor with early-stage non-small cell lung cancer.

Of note for this clonotype: Within a library made for alpha chains, this beta chain is off target, and its count is uninformative. The chain is built from TRBV6-2 or TRBV6-3 and TRBJ2-2; the D gene is possibly TRBD2 (5 bases). Germline CDR1 MNHEY, CDR2 SVGEGT. This CDR3 is built from 16 residues. V was clipped by 7 bases and J by 5 bases, with 20 bases between them. The CDR3 region has the DNA TGTGCCAGCACTCAAATGTTAGCGAGACGAACCGGGGAGCTGTTTTTT. Translation: CASTQMLARRTGELFF.

This clonotype occurred many times. Because this beta chain is a stray read in a library intended to capture alpha chains, its abundance should not be given much weight. The chain joins TRBV10-3 to TRBJ2-1, with D unresolved. There are 13 residues in the CDR3. Trimming shortened V by 2 bases and J by 8 bases, and 10 bases separated the two germline ends. Germline V lookup: CDR1 ENHRY, CDR2 SYGVKD. CDR3 in DNA: TGTGCCATCAGTGAGAGGAGAGGTGATGAGCAGTTCTTC. Translated, it gives CAISERRGDEQFF.

This clonotype is medium-sized (0.01 to 0.1%) within its sample. Because this beta chain is a stray read in a library intended to capture alpha chains, its abundance should not be given much weight. The chain combines TRBV4-1 with TRBJ1-2, with no clear D. CDR3 size: 14 residues. Germline CDR1 and CDR2: MGHRA and YSYEKL. V gave up 0 bases and J gave up 2 bases, with 7 bases separating them. CDR3 nucleotide sequence: TGCGCCAGCAGCCAAGAAGCTAAGAACTATGGCTACACCTTC. It yields the protein CASSQEAKNYGYTF.

This clonotype appeared many times. This beta chain was picked up by a library intended for alpha chains and is off target, so its count carries little meaning. The chain combines TRBV29-1 with TRBJ1-1; D may be TRBD1 (6 bases). V lost 2 bases and J lost 1, with 8 bases in between. The length of the CDR3 is 13 residues. From germline, CDR1 is SQVTM and CDR2 ANQGSEA. CDR3 sequence reads: CSVEKQGNTEAFF. CDR3 in DNA: TGCAGCGTTGAAAAACAGGGGAACACTGAAGCTTTCTTT.

This clonotype is deemed medium-sized. Because the library targeted alpha chains, this beta chain is an off-target read whose size means little. The chain couples TRBV5-1 to TRBJ2-5; 8 bases map to TRBD1. Germline CDR1 reads SGHRS; CDR2 reads YFSETQ. The CDR3 runs 15 residues. V lost 4 bases and J lost 0; bases outside the gene matches: 5. The CDR3 region has the DNA TGCGCCAGCAGCAAGGACAGGGCCTACCAAGAGACCCAGTACTTC. It codes for CASSKDRAYQETQYF.

This clonotype was observed many times. This beta chain lies outside the target of a library built for alpha chains; its clone size means little. This chain joins TRBV6-2 or TRBV6-3 and TRBJ2-1; 12 bases are shared with TRBD2. The CDR3 is 16 residues long. In germline, CDR1 is MNHEY, CDR2 SVGEGT. V shed 5 bases and J 5 bases; nucleotides not matched to a gene: 7. The CDR3 reads CASSLRLAGVDNEQFF. The CDR3, as DNA: TGTGCCAGCAGTCTTCGACTAGCGGGAGTAGACAATGAGCAGTTCTTC.

In the case of this clonotype: The library was designed around alpha chains, so this beta chain is a stray read whose abundance carries little weight. This sequence joins TRBV28 and TRBJ2-1; D remains unclear. V lost 7 bases, J lost 7 bases, and 8 bases lay in between. This CDR3 is 11 amino acids long. The V gene's germline CDR1 is MDHEN and CDR2 SYDVKM. The CDR3: CASNGDNEQFF. In DNA, the CDR3 is TGTGCCAGCAATGGTGATAATGAGCAGTTCTTC.

By sample fraction, this clonotype is medium-sized. Found in a library prepared for alpha chains, this beta chain is an off-target read, and its abundance has little meaning. The chain links TRBV9 to TRBJ2-7; no definite D call. This CDR3 contains 15 residues. Deletions cut 0 bases from V and 7 bases from J, with 17 bases between. The germline gives CDR1 SGDLS, CDR2 YYNGEE. CDR3 sequence (DNA): TGTGCCAGCAGCGTAGGAGGCGCGCAGGTGGGGGAGCAGTACTTC. It translates to CASSVGGAQVGEQYF.

In this sample, this clonotype turned up many times. This beta chain lies outside the target of a library built for alpha chains; its clone size means little. The rearrangement links TRBV5-1 to TRBJ2-4; 12 nucleotides match TRBD2. CDR1 and CDR2 (germline): SGHRS, YFSETQ. The CDR3 consists of 15 residues. The V gene end was trimmed by 2 bases and the J gene end by 9 bases; junction bases not matched to a gene: 6. The CDR3 loop reads CASSLLAGGAGIQYF. CDR3 coding DNA: TGCGCCAGCAGCTTACTAGCGGGAGGTGCTGGCATTCAGTACTTC.

About this clonotype itself: This beta chain is a stray sequence in a library constructed for alpha chains; its clone size is not meaningful. CDR3 nucleotides: TGTGCCAGCACCGGGGACAGGGGTAGAAACACTGAAGCTTTCTTT. Amino acids: CASTGDRGRNTEAFF. The chain is built from TRBV5-6 and TRBJ1-1; 10 nucleotides match TRBD1. In germline, CDR1 is SGHDT, CDR2 YYEEEE. The ends lost 6 bases at V and 2 bases at J; junction bases unmatched: 7. The CDR3 runs 15 residues.

This clonotype was recorded many times. This beta chain is an off-target read within a library intended for alpha chains, so its frequency means little. The chain employs TRBV7-6 and TRBJ1-2; D is possibly TRBD1 (6 bases). This CDR3 has 15 residues. V shed 2 bases and J shed 4 bases, with 14 bases lying between them. Germline CDR1 and CDR2: SGHVS and FNYEAQ. The CDR3 coding sequence is TGTGCCAGCAGCTTATCCCGGGGAGGGGGCTATGGCTACACCTTC. It translates to CASSLSRGGGYGYTF.

In its sample, this clonotype is medium-sized. This beta chain lies outside the target of a library built for alpha chains; its clone size means little. This chain uses TRBV19 with TRBJ1-5; D not certain. CDR1 LNHDA and CDR2 SQIVND come from the germline V gene (reference sequence). This CDR3 has 15 residues. Trimming took off 6 bases at V and 3 bases at J, with 15 bases between the two ends. DNA for the CDR3: TGTGCCAGTAGAAGTTCTGGCAGACTCAATCAGCCCCAGCATTTT. This encodes CASRSSGRLNQPQHF.

This clonotype occurred a few times. This beta chain is off target for a library built for alpha chains, so its abundance means little. The chain couples TRBV12-3 or TRBV12-4 to TRBJ1-2, with TRBD1 matching over 9 bases. J lost 7 bases, V lost 6 bases, and 3 bases had no gene match. CDR3 length equals 12 residues. The CDR3 nucleotides read TGTGCCAGCAGGCCGACAGGGGGTGGCTACACCTTC. This encodes CASRPTGGGYTF.

Relative to its sample, this clonotype is medium-sized (0.01 to 0.1%). The library was prepared for alpha chains; this beta chain is a stray read, so its frequency means little. The genes are TRBV9 and TRBJ2-7; no firm D call. This CDR3 region has 14 residues. Germline V gene sequence: CDR1 SGDLS, CDR2 YYNGEE. Trimming removed 0 bases from V and 3 bases from J, with 10 bases in between. CDR3 loop: CASSVGDTHYEQYF. The CDR3 DNA sequence: TGTGCCAGCAGCGTAGGCGACACCCACTACGAGCAGTACTTC.

This clonotype is medium-sized in the sample. Being off target in a library aimed at alpha chains, this beta chain has a size of little meaning. This chain uses TRBV5-1 with TRBJ2-7, with unresolved D. The V gene's germline CDR1 is SGHRS and CDR2 YFSETQ. CDR3 length: 13 amino acids. V was shortened by 0 bases and J by 3 bases, with 7 bases between the two germline ends. The CDR3 region is CASSLAGNYEQYF. Written as DNA, the CDR3 is TGCGCCAGCAGCTTGGCCGGCAACTACGAGCAGTACTTC.

The table lists this clonotype with many counts. This beta chain represents an off-target read in a library built for alpha chains; its size is of limited meaning. The chain employs TRBV6-2 or TRBV6-3 and TRBJ2-1, with a possible D match to TRBD2 (5 bases). Deletions cut 2 bases from V and 0 bases from J, with 20 bases between. The CDR3 is 19 amino acids. Germline CDR1 MNHEY, CDR2 SVGEGT. CDR3 sequence reads: CASSYDEWSGPSSYNEQFF. The CDR3 nucleotides are TGTGCCAGCAGTTACGATGAGTGGAGCGGACCGAGCTCCTACAATGAGCAGTTCTTC.

This clonotype was recorded a few times. This beta chain turned up in a library designed for alpha chains; as an off-target read, its abundance says little. CDR3 sequence: CSARDPYSNQPQHF. The DNA for the CDR3 is TGCAGTGCTAGAGACCCTTATAGCAATCAGCCCCAGCATTTT. The gene calls are TRBV20-1 and TRBJ1-5; the D is unclear. Germline lookup yields CDR1 DFQATT and CDR2 SNEGSKA (reference sequence). The V gene lost 0 bases and the J gene lost 0 bases, with 6 bases spanning the gap. This CDR3 contains 14 residues.

This clonotype was seen a handful of times. This beta chain came through as a stray read in a library set up for alpha chains, and its size says little. The rearrangement links TRBV9 to TRBJ2-3; D may match TRBD1 or TRBD2 (5 bases each). Per the germline V gene, CDR1 is SGDLS and CDR2 is YYNGEE. The CDR3 runs 15 residues. Trimming pared 6 bases from V and 0 bases from J, leaving 14 bases between. CDR3 protein: CASTTGTSSTDTQYF. In nucleotides, the CDR3 is TGTGCCAGCACTACCGGGACGTCTAGCACAGATACGCAGTATTTT.

This clonotype was detected ten times or more. The library was prepared for alpha chains; this beta chain is a stray read, so its frequency means little. The rearrangement uses TRBV20-1 and TRBJ2-7; TRBD1 matches 12 bases. The CDR3 length is 15 residues. With 0 bases clipped from V and 6 bases from J, the junction kept 6 bases outside the gene matches. CDR1 and CDR2 from the germline V gene are DFQATT and SNEGSKA (reference sequence). The DNA for the CDR3 is TGCAGTGCTAGAGATCCGGGACAGGGGGCCTCCGAGCAGTACTTC. This sequence encodes CSARDPGQGASEQYF.

This clonotype was seen ten or more times. Within a library made for alpha chains, this beta chain is off target, and its count is uninformative. The J gene is TRBJ1-3, the V gene TRBV10-3; a weak D match, TRBD1 (5 bases). The CDR3 has 17 amino acids. Germline V gene lookup returns CDR1 ENHRY and CDR2 SYGVKD. Between the trimmed V and J ends, which lost 4 bases and 3 bases, there was a span of 19 bases. In nucleotides, the CDR3 is TGTGCCATCAGTGGGGGGGACGCCTGGGGCGTTGGAAACACCATATATTTT. Its protein product is CAISGGDAWGVGNTIYF.

This clonotype appeared many times. The library was designed around alpha chains, so this beta chain is a stray read whose abundance carries little weight. The chain employs TRBV10-3 and TRBJ2-7; a weak D match, TRBD1 (5 bases). This CDR3 spans 14 amino acids. The ends were cut back, 3 bases at V and 3 bases at J, with 12 bases in the middle. The germline CDR1 and CDR2 sequences are ENHRY and SYGVKD. As DNA, the CDR3 is TGTGCCATCAGTGAACCCCACGACAGCTACGAGCAGTACTTC. Protein sequence: CAISEPHDSYEQYF.

For this clonotype: Little can be read into the size of this beta chain, an off-target read in a library designed for alpha chains. The chain is built from TRBV20-1 and TRBJ2-1, with D possibly matching TRBD2 (5 bases). Deletions cut 0 bases from V and 14 bases from J, with 14 bases between. This CDR3 is built from 12 residues. CDR1 and CDR2 from the germline V gene are DFQATT and SNEGSKA (reference sequence). The CDR3 loop is CSARDGRVAEFF. As DNA, the CDR3 is TGCAGTGCTAGAGACGGGCGGGTAGCCGAGTTCTTC.

This clonotype is labeled as medium-sized. With the library built for alpha chains, this beta chain is off target and its frequency is not meaningful. This rearrangement joins TRBV2 to TRBJ2-7; D is unclear. The ends were cut back, 4 bases at V and 2 bases at J, with 9 bases in the middle. The CDR3 contains 13 residues. Germline CDR1 SNHLY, CDR2 FYNNEI. CDR3 sequence: CASSGDATYEQYF. The CDR3 nucleotides are TGTGCCAGCAGTGGAGACGCAACCTACGAGCAGTACTTC.

By proportion, this clonotype is medium-sized. Little can be read into the size of this beta chain, an off-target read in a library designed for alpha chains. J is TRBJ2-7 and V is TRBV7-9; D is possibly TRBD2 (5 bases). There are 12 residues in the CDR3. Germline CDR1 SEHNR, CDR2 FQNEAQ (reference sequence). The V end lost 5 bases, the J end lost 4 bases, and 9 bases lay between the germline ends. CDR3 bases: TGTGCCAGCAGCCCCCGGGAATACGAGCAGTACTTC. Translated: CASSPREYEQYF.

This clonotype has a count of ten or more. Since it is a stray read in a library aimed at alpha chains, this beta chain has a size that is not meaningful. The CDR3 here is CSALTGVMAEAFF. The CDR3, as DNA: TGCAGTGCTTTGACAGGGGTGATGGCTGAAGCTTTCTTT. The V gene is TRBV20-1, the J gene TRBJ1-1, with TRBD1 matching 8 bases. Per the germline V gene, CDR1 is DFQATT and CDR2 is SNEGSKA (reference sequence). The CDR3 consists of 13 residues. V dropped 5 bases and J dropped 6; count of bases not matched to a gene: 8.